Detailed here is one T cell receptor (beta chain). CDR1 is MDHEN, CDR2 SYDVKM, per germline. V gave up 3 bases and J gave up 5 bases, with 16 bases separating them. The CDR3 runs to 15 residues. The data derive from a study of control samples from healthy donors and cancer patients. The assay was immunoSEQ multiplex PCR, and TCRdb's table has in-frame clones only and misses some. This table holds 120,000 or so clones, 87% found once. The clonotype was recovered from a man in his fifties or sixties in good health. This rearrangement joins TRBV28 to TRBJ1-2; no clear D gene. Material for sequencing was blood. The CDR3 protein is CASSFRPEGVYGYTF. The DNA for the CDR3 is TGTGCCAGCAGTTTTCGGCCAGAGGGAGTGTATGGCTACACCTTC.